The 6 T cell receptor beta chains presented below share a single source sample, sequenced in a study of blood T cell repertoires in COVID-19. This table comes from immunoSEQ multiplex PCR, and its TCRdb copy is limited to in-frame clones, with some not included. The repertoire holds some 97,000 clones, with less than 95% as singletons. The sequenced sample consisted of peripheral blood. The receptors shown here come from a middle-aged man with acute or convalescent COVID-19.

The CDR3 sequence: CAISGPRGRTSGGGDTQYF. DNA of the CDR3: TGTGCCATCAGTGGCCCCCGAGGACGGACTAGCGGGGGGGGAGATACGCAGTATTTT. This chain joins TRBV10-3 and TRBJ2-3, with 15 bases matching TRBD2. The CDR3 has 19 amino acids. Germline CDR1 and CDR2: ENHRY and SYGVKD. V lost 4 bases, J lost 5 bases, and 13 bases stayed unmatched.

The rearrangement joins TRBV7-2 to TRBJ2-3; D is ambiguous. V was shortened by 4 bases and J by 0 bases, with 11 bases between the two germline ends. The germline V gene encodes CDR1 SGHTA and CDR2 FQGNSA. CDR3 length: 15 amino acids. The CDR3 DNA sequence: TGTGCCAGCAGCTCTCAGGCAACTAGCACAGATACGCAGTATTTT. This codes for CASSSQATSTDTQYF.

This chain uses TRBV25-1 with TRBJ2-1; TRBD2 aligns across 12 bases. Per the germline V gene, CDR1 is MGHDK and CDR2 is SYGVNS. With V trimmed by 1 base and J by 10 bases, 2 bases remained unmatched. CDR3 size: 14 residues. The CDR3 loop is CASSEFLAGGEQFF. CDR3 coding DNA: TGTGCCAGCAGTGAATTTCTAGCGGGAGGGGAGCAGTTCTTC.

V is TRBV12-5 and J is TRBJ2-1; perhaps TRBD1 as D (5 bases). There are 15 residues in the CDR3. Germline CDR1 LGHNT, CDR2 FRNRAP. The V gene lost 2 bases and the J gene lost 0 bases, with 8 bases spanning the gap. CDR3 sequence (DNA): TGTGCTAGTGGTTTGATAGACAGCTCCTACAATGAGCAGTTCTTC. Translation gives CASGLIDSSYNEQFF.

The chain has TRBV7-8 and TRBJ1-1; weak D call: TRBD1 (5 bases). The CDR3 runs to 11 residues. CDR1 is SGHVS, CDR2 FQNEAQ, per germline. The V and J ends lost 8 bases and 6 bases respectively, with 10 bases between them. As DNA, the CDR3 is TGTGCCAGCGCGGTAGGGGCTGAAGCTTTCTTT. Residues: CASAVGAEAFF.

The chain joins TRBV11-2 to TRBJ2-7; 8 nucleotides agree with TRBD2. Germline values: CDR1 SGHAT, CDR2 FQNNGV. The CDR3 spans 15 residues. V was pared by 5 bases and J by 6 bases, with 12 bases of the junction left unmatched. The CDR3 coding sequence is TGTGCCAGCAGCGTAAGGGGACTAGTCGAGGGCGAGCAGTACTTC. Its translation is CASSVRGLVEGEQYF.